One and the same sample provided the 11 T cell receptor beta chains below, sequenced in a study of blood T cell repertoires in COVID-19. Profiled with immunoSEQ multiplex PCR; TCRdb holds only in-frame clones, not every one. The sample lists a few hundred thousand clones, about 90% seen once, with about 0.57% in the top ten. The sequencing sample was made of PBMCs or T cells enriched from blood (not recorded which). All receptors derive from a young man who had recovered from COVID-19.

The J gene is TRBJ2-1, the V gene TRBV5-1, with 8 bases aligning to TRBD2. Germline CDR1 and CDR2: SGHRS and YFSETQ. The CDR3 has 14 residues. V trimming: 6 bases; J trimming: 0 bases; junction bases outside the gene matches: 2. The CDR3 region is CASNRGGSYNEQFF. The CDR3 DNA sequence: TGCGCCAGCAACCGGGGGGGCTCCTACAATGAGCAGTTCTTC.

V usage is TRBV2 and J usage is TRBJ1-2, with 9 bases fitting TRBD1. The CDR3 is 14 amino acids. Germline CDR1 SNHLY, CDR2 FYNNEI. V was pared by 6 bases and J by 6 bases, with 8 bases of the junction left unmatched. This CDR3 is CASRNTGGGDGYTF. DNA for the CDR3: TGTGCCAGCAGGAATACAGGGGGCGGCGATGGCTACACCTTC. Drawing the rest from reference TRBV2 and TRBJ1-2, the complete variable domain is EPEVTQTPSHQVTQMGQEVILRCVPISNHLYFYWYRQILGQKVEFLVSFYNNEISEKSEIFDDQFSVERPDGSNFTLKIRSTKLEDSAMYFCASRNTGGGDGYTFGSGTRLTVV.

Regarding this clone: In the same sample, other DNA sequences code for this CDR3. The chain uses TRBV18 and TRBJ2-1; D remains unclear. Trimming removed 3 bases at V and 9 bases at J, with 9 bases between. CDR1 is KGHSH, CDR2 LQKENI, per germline. The length of the CDR3 is 12 residues. CDR3 residues: CASSPPSREQFF. The CDR3 coding sequence is TGTGCCAGCTCACCCCCGTCCCGTGAGCAGTTCTTC. Using reference TRBV18 and TRBJ2-1 for the parts outside the CDR3, the full variable domain is NAGVMQNPRHLVRRRGQEARLRCSPMKGHSHVYWYRQLPEEGLKFMVYLQKENIIDESGMPKERFSAEFPKEGPSILRIQQVVRGDSAAYFCASSPPSREQFFGPGTRLTVL.

The genes are TRBV7-8 and TRBJ1-2, with 8 positions matching TRBD1. In germline, CDR1 is SGHVS, CDR2 FQNEAQ. V lost 2 bases to trimming and J lost 7 bases; unmatched junction nucleotides: 3. The CDR3 runs to 13 residues. This CDR3 reads CASSLQGATGYTF. Written as DNA, the CDR3 is TGTGCCAGCAGCTTACAGGGGGCAACTGGCTACACCTTC.

V is TRBV4-1 and J is TRBJ2-7; TRBD2 matches 8 bases. Germline lookup yields CDR1 MGHRA and CDR2 YSYEKL. Trimming removed 2 bases from V and 2 bases from J; junction bases left unmatched: 8. The CDR3 contains 16 residues. CDR3 in amino acids: CASSQPSGSAAYEQYF. In DNA, the CDR3 is TGCGCCAGCAGCCAACCGAGCGGGAGTGCAGCCTACGAGCAGTACTTC.

The chain has TRBV11-1 and TRBJ2-3; D not resolved. V lost 1 base to trimming and J lost 1 base, with 6 bases between them. The CDR3 totals 14 residues. CDR1 is SGHAT, CDR2 FQDESV, per germline (reference sequence). In DNA form, the CDR3 reads TGTGCCAGCAGCTTAGAGGCGGGCACAGATACGCAGTATTTT. Translating gives CASSLEAGTDTQYF. Drawing the rest from reference TRBV11-1 and TRBJ2-3, the complete variable domain is EAEVAQSPRYKITEKSQAVAFWCDPISGHATLYWYRQILGQGPELLVQFQDESVVDDSQLPKDRFSAERLKGVDSTLKIQPAELGDSAMYLCASSLEAGTDTQYFGPGTRLTVL.

V usage is TRBV7-9 and J usage is TRBJ2-2; TRBD2 is a possible D gene (7 bases). Germline loops: CDR1 SEHNR, CDR2 FQNEAQ (reference sequence). This CDR3 is built from 18 residues. Trimming cost V 5 bases and J 2 bases, with 21 bases left between them. The CDR3 loop reads CASSNPRAGAANTGELFF. Here the CDR3 DNA reads TGTGCCAGCAGCAACCCTAGGGCGGGGGCCGCAAACACCGGGGAGCTGTTTTTT.

V gene TRBV30 combines with J gene TRBJ2-5, with a tentative D call TRBD1 (6 bases). Germline CDR1 and CDR2: GTSNPN and SVGIG (reference sequence). V gave up 2 bases and J gave up 5 bases, with 12 bases separating them. This CDR3 is 13 amino acids long. The CDR3 nucleotides read TGTGCCTGGAGTAAACAGGGTCGGGAGACCCAGTACTTC. Translation: CAWSKQGRETQYF.

The gene calls are TRBV29-1 and TRBJ1-2, with D perhaps matching TRBD1 (6 bases). The CDR3 totals 12 residues. V shed 7 bases and J shed 2 bases, with 11 bases lying between them. Germline V gives CDR1 SQVTM, CDR2 ANQGSEA. The CDR3 here is CSAYQGNYGYTF. The CDR3 nucleotides are TGCAGCGCCTATCAGGGGAACTATGGCTACACCTTC. Full variable domain (outside the CDR3, taken from reference TRBV29-1 and TRBJ1-2): SAVISQKPSRDICQRGTSLTIQCQVDSQVTMMFWYRQQPGQSLTLIATANQGSEATYESGFVIDKFPISRPNLTFSTLTVSNMSPEDSSIYLCSAYQGNYGYTFGSGTRLTVV.

The chain couples TRBV10-3 to TRBJ1-4; D is perhaps TRBD1 (5 bases). V lost 3 bases to trimming and J lost 2 bases, with 7 bases between them. The CDR3 length is 14 residues. Germline CDR1 and CDR2: ENHRY and SYGVKD. The CDR3 coding sequence is TGTGCCATCAGTGATGGGGGGACTAATGAAAAACTGTTTTTT. It yields the protein CAISDGGTNEKLFF.

The CDR3 DNA follows: TGCGCCAGCAGCATTGCGAGCGGGGAGTCCTACGAGCAGTACTTC. Its translation: CASSIASGESYEQYF. The J gene is TRBJ2-7, the V gene TRBV5-1; TRBD2 aligns across 7 bases. J lost 1 base, V lost 4 bases, and 8 bases had no gene match. The CDR3 covers 15 residues. Looked up from germline, CDR1 is SGHRS and CDR2 is YFSETQ.